This TCR beta chain comes out of a study of cytomegalovirus exposure and HLA in healthy donors. The CDR3 loop spans 14 amino acids. Germline-derived CDR1 and CDR2 are SEHNR and FQNEAQ (reference sequence). V lost 3 bases, J lost 0 bases, and 6 bases lay in between. PCR amplification relied on 60 Vbeta primers (plus 13 Jbeta primers). Some clones are missing from TCRdb's copy, which holds only in-frame ones; the method was immunoSEQ multiplex PCR. The sample includes about 150,000 clones, roughly 77% of them seen just once. The chain combines TRBV7-9 with TRBJ2-1; D gene uncertain. Sample: PBMCs. The sequence derives from a man aged 25 to 40 in good health. CDR3 in amino acids: CASSFRSSYNEQFF. In DNA, the CDR3 is TGTGCCAGCAGCTTCCGGAGCTCCTACAATGAGCAGTTCTTC.